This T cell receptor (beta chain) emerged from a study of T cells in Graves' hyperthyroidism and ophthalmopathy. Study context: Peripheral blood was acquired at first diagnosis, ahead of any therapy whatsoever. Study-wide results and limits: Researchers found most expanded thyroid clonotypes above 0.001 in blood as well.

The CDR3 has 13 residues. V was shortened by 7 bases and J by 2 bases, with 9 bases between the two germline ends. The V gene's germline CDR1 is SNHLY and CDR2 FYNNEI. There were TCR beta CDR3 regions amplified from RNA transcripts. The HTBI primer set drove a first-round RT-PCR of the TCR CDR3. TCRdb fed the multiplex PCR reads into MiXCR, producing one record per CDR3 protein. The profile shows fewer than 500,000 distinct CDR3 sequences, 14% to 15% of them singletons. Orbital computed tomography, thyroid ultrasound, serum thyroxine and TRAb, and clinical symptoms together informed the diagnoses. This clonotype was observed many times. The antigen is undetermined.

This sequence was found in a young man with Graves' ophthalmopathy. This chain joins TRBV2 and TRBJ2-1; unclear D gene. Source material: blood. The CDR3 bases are TGTGCCAGCAAGGAACAAACCTACAATGAGCAGTTCTTC. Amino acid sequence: CASKEQTYNEQFF.